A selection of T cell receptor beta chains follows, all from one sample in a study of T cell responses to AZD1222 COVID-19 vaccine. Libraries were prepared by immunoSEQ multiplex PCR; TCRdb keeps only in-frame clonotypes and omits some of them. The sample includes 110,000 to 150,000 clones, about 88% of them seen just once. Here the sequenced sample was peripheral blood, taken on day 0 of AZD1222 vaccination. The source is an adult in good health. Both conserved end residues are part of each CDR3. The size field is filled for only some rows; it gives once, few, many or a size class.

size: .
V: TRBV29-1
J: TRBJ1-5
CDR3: CSARQPNQPQHF

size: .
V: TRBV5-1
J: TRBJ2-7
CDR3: CASRPQRQGAGEQYF

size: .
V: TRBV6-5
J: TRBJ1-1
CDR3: CASSYSGREAFF

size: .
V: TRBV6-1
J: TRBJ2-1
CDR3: CASSEEPPGLAGSLYNEQFF

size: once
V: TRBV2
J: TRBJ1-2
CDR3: CASSAQNSYGYTF

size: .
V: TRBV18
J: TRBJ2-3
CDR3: CASSPQSGQGADTQYF

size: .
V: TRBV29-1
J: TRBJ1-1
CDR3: CSVGFGAFMNTEAFF

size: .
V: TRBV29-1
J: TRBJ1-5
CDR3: CSVGEGMAQHF

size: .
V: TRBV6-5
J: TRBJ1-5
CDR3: CASSYSEGYQPQHF

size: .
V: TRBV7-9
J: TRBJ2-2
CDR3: CASSLYGTGGTGELFF

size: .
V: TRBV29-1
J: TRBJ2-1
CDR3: CSVVFGVEQFF

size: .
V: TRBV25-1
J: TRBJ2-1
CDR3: CASSLLAFVSYNEQFF

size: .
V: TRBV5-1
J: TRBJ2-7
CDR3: CASSFLGGTQSYEQYF

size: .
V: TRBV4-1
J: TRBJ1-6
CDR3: CASSQLQLNSPLHF

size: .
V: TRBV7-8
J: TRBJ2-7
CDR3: CASSRDLAGGYYEQYF

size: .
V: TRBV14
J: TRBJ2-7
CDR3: CASGGAAGQAQYF

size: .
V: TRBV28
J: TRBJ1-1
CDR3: CASINGQVNTEAFF

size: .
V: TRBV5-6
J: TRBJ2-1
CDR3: CASSQGLAGNEQFF